The next 29 T cell receptor beta chains were all read from a single sample in a study of cytomegalovirus exposure and HLA in healthy donors. Vbeta (60) and Jbeta (13) primers were used in the PCR. Assay: immunoSEQ multiplex PCR; the TCRdb copy retains only in-frame clones and omits some. The data contain approximately 140,000 clones, approximately 78% of them singletons. Sequencing was carried out using PBMCs. The source of these receptors is a human donor in good health.

The chain is built from TRBV21-1 and TRBJ1-5; the DNA was not used to check the table's D call, TRBD1. TRBV21-1 is a documented pseudogene. The CDR3 is 16 residues long. CDR3 region: CAGQGTGRFGNQPQHF. The CDR3 DNA is TGTGCCGGTCAGGGGACAGGTAGATTTGGCAATCAGCCCCAGCATTTT.

The CDR3 loop is CASSQGTGHGYTF. CDR3 in DNA: TGTGCCAGCAGCCAAGGGACAGGGCATGGCTACACCTTC. The chain joins TRBV6-5 to TRBJ1-2; TRBD1 matches 9 bases. The CDR3 is made up of 13 amino acids. V trimming: 6 bases; J trimming: 6 bases; junction bases outside the gene matches: 5. Looked up from germline, CDR1 is MNHEY and CDR2 is SVGAGI.

The gene calls are TRBV19 and TRBJ2-7; D may be TRBD2 (7 bases). The CDR3 extends over 16 amino acids. The germline V gene has CDR1 LNHDA and CDR2 SQIVND (reference sequence). With 5 bases removed from V and 1 base from J, the gap between germline ends came to 18 bases. The CDR3 DNA is TGTGCCAGTAGTGAAAGGGGGGGCCGACGATCCTACGAGCAGTACTTC. Translation gives CASSERGGRRSYEQYF. Drawing the rest from reference TRBV19 and TRBJ2-7, the complete variable domain is DGGITQSPKYLFRKEGQNVTLSCEQNLNHDAMYWYRQDPGQGLRLIYYSQIVNDFQKGDIAEGYSVSREKKESFPLTVTSAQKNPTAFYLCASSERGGRRSYEQYFGPGTRLTVT.

The J gene is TRBJ2-7, the V gene TRBV28, with D tentatively TRBD1 (6 bases). Germline assignment: CDR1 MDHEN and CDR2 SYDVKM. The length of the CDR3 is 15 residues. V lost 6 bases and J lost 2, with 17 bases in between. The CDR3 here is CASSTTGPDTYEQYF. The CDR3 nucleotides are TGTGCCAGCAGCACCACAGGGCCGGACACCTACGAGCAGTACTTC.

The chain has TRBV2 and TRBJ2-1; TRBD2 is a possible D gene (5 bases). The length of the CDR3 is 16 residues. The V gene's germline CDR1 is SNHLY and CDR2 FYNNEI. Between the trimmed V and J ends, which lost 6 bases and 9 bases, there was a span of 24 bases. In DNA form, the CDR3 reads TGTGCCAGCAGCTTAACCCGGACCAGCGAGGGTACTGAGCAGTTCTTC. It yields the protein CASSLTRTSEGTEQFF.

This clone has just a few counts. This chain links TRBV19 with TRBJ2-1; perhaps TRBD2 as D (6 bases). V shed 7 bases and J shed 7 bases, with 14 bases lying between them. The CDR3 has 13 residues. Germline lookup yields CDR1 LNHDA and CDR2 SQIVND (reference sequence). CDR3 protein: CASTGGGRNEQFF. As DNA, the CDR3 is TGTGCCAGTACGGGTGGGGGGAGGAATGAGCAGTTCTTC.

This clone was picked up many times. CDR3 nucleotide sequence: TGTGCCAGCAGCGTACAACCTAGCCGTATGACAGATACGCAGTATTTT. This gives the protein CASSVQPSRMTDTQYF. The genes are TRBV9 and TRBJ2-3, with TRBD2 as a possible D gene (5 bases). The CDR3 runs to 16 residues. V lost 1 base, J lost 3 bases, and 15 bases lay in between. In germline, CDR1 is SGDLS, CDR2 YYNGEE.

The chain has TRBV5-6 and TRBJ2-5; D is possibly TRBD2 (5 bases). Germline assignment: CDR1 SGHDT and CDR2 YYEEEE. Trimming shortened V by 4 bases and J by 1 base, and 20 bases separated the two germline ends. The CDR3 runs to 17 residues. The CDR3 spells CASSPILDGLFQETQYF. DNA for the CDR3: TGTGCCAGCAGCCCCATCTTGGACGGACTGTTCCAAGAGACCCAGTACTTC.

This clone has just one count. This chain connects TRBV5-4 to TRBJ1-3; D might be TRBD1 (5 bases). Between the trimmed V and J ends, which lost 4 bases and 0 bases, there was a span of 11 bases. CDR3 length: 15 residues. Germline V gene lookup returns CDR1 SGHNT and CDR2 YYREEE (reference sequence). CDR3 amino acids: CASSPGVASGNTIYF. CDR3 nucleotide sequence: TGTGCCAGCAGCCCGGGGGTGGCCTCTGGAAACACCATATATTTT. Variable domain in full (rest from reference TRBV5-4 and TRBJ1-3): ETGVTQSPTHLIKTRGQQVTLRCSSQSGHNTVSWYQQALGQGPQFIFQYYREEENGRGNFPPRFSGLQFPNYSSELNVNALELDDSALYLCASSPGVASGNTIYFGEGSWLTVV.

The chain couples TRBV2 to TRBJ1-1; D call uncertain. Germline assignment: CDR1 SNHLY and CDR2 FYNNEI. The CDR3 spans 12 residues. V shed 5 bases and J shed 5 bases, with 9 bases lying between them. The CDR3 sequence: CASSPGWTEAFF. The CDR3 DNA is TGTGCCAGCAGTCCAGGTTGGACTGAAGCTTTCTTT.

This clone turned up a few times. V is TRBV28 and J is TRBJ2-7, with 12 bases matching TRBD2. Germline loops: CDR1 MDHEN, CDR2 SYDVKM. This CDR3 region has 15 residues. After removal of 5 bases from V and 2 bases from J, the junction contained 4 bases not matched to a gene. This CDR3 is CASSPGLAGTYEQYF. The CDR3 DNA follows: TGTGCCAGCAGTCCCGGACTAGCGGGGACCTACGAGCAGTACTTC.

This chain connects TRBV2 to TRBJ1-5; D is possibly TRBD1 (6 bases). V lost 6 bases, J lost 0 bases, and 9 bases lay in between. Germline V gene data show CDR1 as SNHLY and CDR2 as FYNNEI. CDR3 length: 14 amino acids. CDR3 region: CASREDSSNQPQHF. CDR3 coding DNA: TGTGCCAGCAGGGAGGACAGTAGCAATCAGCCCCAGCATTTT.

This chain uses TRBV5-8 with TRBJ1-4, with 8 nucleotides matching TRBD1. Trimming cost V 4 bases and J 6 bases; bases outside gene matches: 11. The CDR3 runs 16 residues. CDR1 and CDR2 (germline): SGHTS, YDEGEE. CDR3 region: CASSANTDRDYEKLFF. DNA of the CDR3: TGTGCCAGCAGCGCGAATACGGACAGGGATTATGAAAAACTGTTTTTT.

The V call is TRBV5-4, the J call TRBJ2-7; 10 nucleotides match TRBD2. Germline trimming cut 0 bases from V and 0 bases from J; bases unmatched to any gene: 3. Germline assignment: CDR1 SGHNT and CDR2 YYREEE (reference sequence). The CDR3 is 16 residues long. The CDR3 loop is CASSLGRTSGSYEQYF. The DNA of the CDR3 is TGTGCCAGCAGCTTGGGACGGACTAGCGGCTCCTACGAGCAGTACTTC.

This rearrangement joins TRBV6-6 to TRBJ1-5, with D maybe TRBD1 (6 bases). Germline V gene data show CDR1 as MNHNY and CDR2 as SVGAGI (reference sequence). The CDR3 runs to 16 residues. Trimming removed 2 bases from V and 4 bases from J, with 15 bases in between. DNA of the CDR3: TGTGCCAGCAGTTACCAACAGGGCGCGAGGAATCAGCCCCAGCATTTT. Its protein product is CASSYQQGARNQPQHF.

A few counts support this clone. V and J are TRBV6-5 and TRBJ1-1; D is unresolved. The CDR3 runs to 15 residues. CDR1 is MNHEY, CDR2 SVGAGI, per germline. V lost 7 bases to trimming and J lost 1 base, with 16 bases between them. The CDR3 loop reads CASTPRAGANTEAFF. Written as DNA, the CDR3 is TGTGCCAGCACCCCCCGCGCGGGTGCGAACACTGAAGCTTTCTTT.

DNA of the CDR3: TGTGCCAGCAGCTTGCTAGCGGATACGCAGTATTTT. As protein: CASSLLADTQYF. The chain is built from TRBV5-6 and TRBJ2-3, with D tentatively TRBD2 (6 bases). The germline V and J ends were trimmed by 1 base and 6 bases, with 6 bases remaining between them. Germline lookup yields CDR1 SGHDT and CDR2 YYEEEE. This CDR3 is 12 amino acids long.

This clone has just one count. V gene TRBV30 combines with J gene TRBJ2-7, with 9 bases aligning to TRBD1. CDR1 and CDR2 (germline): GTSNPN, SVGIG (reference sequence). The length of the CDR3 is 13 residues. The V and J ends lost 4 bases and 3 bases, in that order; junction bases with no gene match: 4. The DNA for the CDR3 is TGTGCCTGGACTGGACAGGGGTTCTACGAGCAGTACTTC. Its translation is CAWTGQGFYEQYF.

The rearrangement uses TRBV5-6 and TRBJ2-4; D gene unclear. The CDR3 is 16 amino acids. V lost 6 bases and J lost 2, with 18 bases in between. Germline lookup yields CDR1 SGHDT and CDR2 YYEEEE. The CDR3 nucleotides read TGTGCCAGCACTCCCAGGTCCTCGTCGTCCAAAAACATTCAGTACTTC. As protein: CASTPRSSSSKNIQYF.

The chain couples TRBV7-2 to TRBJ1-2; possible D gene TRBD1, 6 bases. The CDR3 spans 14 residues. The germline V gene has CDR1 SGHTA and CDR2 FQGNSA. V shed 8 bases and J shed 1 base, with 14 bases lying between them. The CDR3: CASHITRGNYGYTF. The CDR3 DNA sequence: TGTGCCAGCCACATCACCAGGGGTAACTATGGCTACACCTTC.

The gene calls are TRBV30 and TRBJ2-7, with 8 bases lining up with TRBD2. The CDR3 covers 13 residues. Germline V lookup: CDR1 GTSNPN, CDR2 SVGIG (reference sequence). Trimming at V came to 0 bases and at J to 3 bases, leaving 1 base not matched to a gene. This CDR3 reads CAWSVSGGYEQYF. The CDR3 DNA sequence: TGTGCCTGGAGTGTAAGCGGGGGCTACGAGCAGTACTTC. Supplemented by reference TRBV30 and TRBJ2-7, the full variable domain reads SQTIHQWPATLVQPVGSPLSLECTVEGTSNPNLYWYRQAAGRGLQLLFYSVGIGQISSEVPQNLSASRPQDRQFILSSKKLLLSDSGFYLCAWSVSGGYEQYFGPGTRLTVT.

V is TRBV19 and J is TRBJ1-1, with TRBD1 identical over 12 bases. V gave up 4 bases and J gave up 7 bases; unmatched junction bases: 4. Germline assignment: CDR1 LNHDA and CDR2 SQIVND (reference sequence). The CDR3 is made up of 14 amino acids. The CDR3 here is CASSNRDRGREAFF. CDR3 bases: TGTGCCAGTAGTAACCGGGACAGGGGGCGTGAAGCTTTCTTT.

With regard to this clone: In the same sample, other DNA sequences code for this CDR3. The chain joins TRBV19 to TRBJ2-1; 10 bases align to TRBD1. The germline gives CDR1 LNHDA, CDR2 SQIVND (reference sequence). This CDR3 is built from 15 residues. The V gene end was trimmed by 1 base and the J gene end by 10 bases; junction bases not matched to a gene: 7. As DNA, the CDR3 is TGTGCCAGTAGTATAGTCGAGGGACAGGGGTCGGAGCAGTTCTTC. This translates into CASSIVEGQGSEQFF.

The chain carries TRBV5-5 and TRBJ2-4; 7 bases match TRBD2. The CDR3 extends over 15 amino acids. Germline V gene lookup returns CDR1 SGHKS and CDR2 YYEKEE (reference sequence). V lost 0 bases and J lost 3; bases outside the gene matches: 3. The CDR3 sequence: CASSLEERGKNIQYF. CDR3 DNA sequence: TGTGCCAGCAGCTTGGAGGAGCGGGGCAAAAACATTCAGTACTTC.

The CDR3 DNA reads TGTGCCAGCAGTGAGCGGCGGACAAGCTCCTCTGGAAACACCATATATTTT. This translates into CASSERRTSSSGNTIYF. V usage is TRBV6-1 and J usage is TRBJ1-3, with D possibly matching TRBD1 (5 bases). The CDR3 is 17 amino acids. In germline, CDR1 is MNHNS, CDR2 SASEGT. V was shortened by 3 bases and J by 0 bases, with 15 bases between the two germline ends.

The rearrangement links TRBV5-1 to TRBJ2-6; D gene unclear. This CDR3 contains 16 residues. V dropped 5 bases and J dropped 4 bases, with 16 bases sitting between them. Germline loops: CDR1 SGHRS, CDR2 YFSETQ. The CDR3 DNA sequence: TGCGCCAGCAGGGGTTATTCGCTCGGGGGGGCCAACGTCCTGACTTTC. It translates to CASRGYSLGGANVLTF.

V is TRBV5-6 and J is TRBJ2-7; perhaps TRBD2 as D (5 bases). V was clipped by 4 bases and J by 0 bases, with 14 bases between them. CDR1 is SGHDT, CDR2 YYEEEE, per germline. The CDR3 consists of 15 residues. CDR3 sequence (DNA): TGTGCCAGCAGCCCCCGGGGTCCGAGCTCCTACGAGCAGTACTTC. It is translated as CASSPRGPSSYEQYF.

The chain couples TRBV5-6 to TRBJ1-3; D remains unclear. Deletions cut 4 bases from V and 10 bases from J, with 9 bases between. CDR1 is SGHDT and CDR2 is YYEEEE in the germline V gene. The CDR3 extends over 11 amino acids. The DNA of the CDR3 is TGTGCCAGCAGCCGACAACAGACCATATATTTT. Amino acids: CASSRQQTIYF.

V is TRBV4-1 and J is TRBJ1-2; a possible D gene is TRBD1 (6 bases). Trimming pared 2 bases from V and 4 bases from J, leaving 14 bases between. Germline V gene lookup returns CDR1 MGHRA and CDR2 YSYEKL. CDR3 length: 15 residues. CDR3 in amino acids: CASSQPQIGGYGYTF. The CDR3 DNA reads as TGCGCCAGCAGCCAACCCCAAATAGGGGGCTATGGCTACACCTTC.